What follows are 21 T cell receptor beta chains derived from one specimen sequenced in a study of T cell responses to AZD1222 COVID-19 vaccine. The protocol was immunoSEQ multiplex PCR, while the TCRdb copy is restricted to in-frame clones and leaves out a portion. This sample yields about 180,000 clones, of which 88% are seen a single time; about 25% belongs to the top ten. Material: peripheral blood, obtained 28 days after the second AZD1222 dose. The receptors originated from an adult who received the AZD1222 COVID-19 vaccine.

The J gene is TRBJ2-5, the V gene TRBV14; TRBD1 aligns across 9 bases. The junction had 12 bases not matched to a gene; V was cut back by 4 bases and J by 0 bases. The CDR3 has 18 amino acids. The germline CDR1 and CDR2 sequences are SGHDN and FVKESK. The CDR3 DNA reads as TGTGCCAGCAGCCCCACTAGTGGAGGACAGGGGAACCAAGAGACCCAGTACTTC. Its translation: CASSPTSGGQGNQETQYF.

The CDR3 bases are TGCGCCAGCAGCCCCCGGGAGGGGGAGACCCAGTACTTC. Residues: CASSPREGETQYF. This chain links TRBV4-3 with TRBJ2-5; 8 bases agree with TRBD2. Looked up from germline, CDR1 is LGHNA and CDR2 is YSLEER. V gave up 4 bases and J gave up 5 bases; unmatched junction bases: 3. The CDR3 is made up of 13 amino acids.

V usage is TRBV2 and J usage is TRBJ2-5; 7 bases agree with TRBD1. Germline V CDR1 and CDR2: SNHLY, FYNNEI. V lost 9 bases to trimming and J lost 3 bases; unmatched junction nucleotides: 13. This CDR3 comprises 15 residues. The DNA for the CDR3 is TGTGCCAGTAAACGACCAGGGGGTCCAAAAGAGACCCAGTACTTC. This sequence encodes CASKRPGGPKETQYF. Supplemented by reference TRBV2 and TRBJ2-5, the full variable domain reads EPEVTQTPSHQVTQMGQEVILRCVPISNHLYFYWYRQILGQKVEFLVSFYNNEISEKSEIFDDQFSVERPDGSNFTLKIRSTKLEDSAMYFCASKRPGGPKETQYFGPGTRLLVL.

V gene TRBV4-2 combines with J gene TRBJ2-5, with TRBD2 matching over 12 bases. Germline-derived CDR1 and CDR2 are LGHNA and YNFKEQ. The length of the CDR3 is 19 residues. Trimming cost V 0 bases and J 5 bases; bases outside gene matches: 13. In DNA form, the CDR3 reads TGTGCCAGCAGCCAAGATCGGCTAGCGGGAGGGGGGGTACAGGAGACCCAGTACTTC. It specifies CASSQDRLAGGGVQETQYF.

The V and J genes are TRBV20-1 and TRBJ2-7; either TRBD1 or TRBD2 may supply D (6 bases each). From germline, CDR1 is DFQATT and CDR2 SNEGSKA (reference sequence). V lost 6 bases and J lost 12, with 18 bases in between. CDR3 length: 11 amino acids. The CDR3 sequence is CSAPWVGGWYF. For the CDR3, the DNA is TGCAGTGCCCCGTGGGTGGGGGGCTGGTACTTC.

The chain recombines TRBV4-2 with TRBJ2-7; 8 bases fit TRBD1. The CDR3 is 21 amino acids. Trimming cost V 0 bases and J 3 bases; bases outside gene matches: 22. Germline V gene lookup returns CDR1 LGHNA and CDR2 YNFKEQ. The CDR3: CASSQEPIWVMDRENFYEQYF. CDR3 DNA sequence: TGTGCCAGCAGCCAAGAGCCGATCTGGGTAATGGACAGGGAAAACTTCTACGAGCAGTACTTC.

This chain connects TRBV6-5 to TRBJ2-5; 7 positions agree with TRBD1. The CDR3 is 15 amino acids. V lost 2 bases, J lost 4 bases, and 7 bases stayed unmatched. Germline loops: CDR1 MNHEY, CDR2 SVGAGI. Here the CDR3 reads CASSYAVGQRETQYF. The CDR3 nucleotides are TGTGCCAGCAGTTACGCCGTGGGACAGAGAGAGACCCAGTACTTC.

This clone was picked up one time. The CDR3, as DNA: TGTGCCAGCAGCTTAGAGACACCAAATGAGCAGTTCTTC. Its translation: CASSLETPNEQFF. The rearrangement joins TRBV11-2 to TRBJ2-1; no firm D call. The V end lost 0 bases, the J end lost 7 bases, and 7 bases lay between the germline ends. The CDR3 is 13 amino acids. Germline V CDR1 and CDR2: SGHAT, FQNNGV. Supplemented by reference TRBV11-2 and TRBJ2-1, the full variable domain reads EAGVAQSPRYKIIEKRQSVAFWCNPISGHATLYWYQQILGQGPKLLIQFQNNGVVDDSQLPKDRFSAERLKGVDSTLKIQPAKLEDSAVYLCASSLETPNEQFFGPGTRLTVL.

This sequence joins TRBV7-2 and TRBJ1-6; D is unclear. The CDR3 runs 16 residues. Trimming stripped 1 base from V and 8 bases from J, with 15 bases between. Germline-derived CDR1 and CDR2 are SGHTA and FQGNSA. CDR3 amino acids: CASSLVQPGGDSPLHF. CDR3 bases: TGTGCCAGCAGCTTAGTGCAACCGGGCGGTGATTCACCCCTCCACTTT.

This clone came up once. The chain recombines TRBV10-3 with TRBJ1-3; D is unresolved. The germline V gene has CDR1 ENHRY and CDR2 SYGVKD. Trimming removed 6 bases from V and 2 bases from J, with 8 bases in between. This CDR3 has 13 residues. CDR3 DNA: TGTGCCATCAGCGGGGATCCTGGAAACACCATATATTTT. Protein: CAISGDPGNTIYF.

The chain couples TRBV19 to TRBJ2-7, with 9 nucleotides matching TRBD2. The CDR3 extends over 15 amino acids. V lost 2 bases, J lost 2 bases, and 4 bases stayed unmatched. CDR1 LNHDA and CDR2 SQIVND come from the germline V gene (reference sequence). The CDR3 spells CASSIISGSTYEQYF. The CDR3 coding sequence is TGTGCCAGTAGTATAATTAGCGGGAGCACCTACGAGCAGTACTTC.

V is TRBV28 and J is TRBJ1-4, with 11 bases fitting TRBD1. The CDR3 sequence is 18 residues long. Germline V gene sequence: CDR1 MDHEN, CDR2 SYDVKM. J gave up 0 bases and V 5 bases, and 8 bases lay outside the gene matches. CDR3: CASSNGQGAWPTNEKLFF. The CDR3 DNA follows: TGTGCCAGCAGTAACGGACAGGGGGCTTGGCCAACTAATGAAAAACTGTTTTTT. The full variable domain, rest sourced from reference TRBV28 and TRBJ1-4, is DVKVTQSSRYLVKRTGEKVFLECVQDMDHENMFWYRQDPGLGLRLIYFSYDVKMKEKGDIPEGYSVSREKKERFSLILESASTNQTSMYLCASSNGQGAWPTNEKLFFGSGTQLSVL.

The gene calls are TRBV19 and TRBJ2-7, with a tentative D call TRBD1 (6 bases). Trimming took 5 bases from V and 7 from J, leaving 24 bases between them. This CDR3 spans 16 amino acids. Germline values: CDR1 LNHDA, CDR2 SQIVND (reference sequence). The CDR3 here is CASSVQRTALLEEQYF. The CDR3 region has the DNA TGTGCCAGTAGTGTCCAGAGGACAGCCCTTCTCGAGGAGCAGTACTTC.

The chain uses TRBV24-1 and TRBJ1-5; D is ambiguous. Germline CDR1 is KGHDR and CDR2 is SFDVKD. Trimming removed 4 bases from V and 0 bases from J, with 18 bases in between. The CDR3 has 18 residues. The CDR3 region is CATSDRYKNRYSNQPQHF. CDR3 DNA sequence: TGTGCCACCAGTGACCGATACAAGAACCGATATAGCAATCAGCCCCAGCATTTT.

The chain employs TRBV30 and TRBJ1-1; D is unresolved. Per germline, CDR1 GTSNPN and CDR2 SVGIG (reference sequence). The CDR3 runs 14 residues. V was clipped by 8 bases and J by 3 bases, with 19 bases between them. Here the CDR3 DNA reads TGTGCCCGAACCTCACGGGGTTGGGACACTGAAGCTTTCTTT. It is translated as CARTSRGWDTEAFF.

The CDR3 sequence is CAWSVRDRGFYEQYF. CDR3 in DNA: TGTGCCTGGAGTGTACGCGACAGGGGTTTCTACGAGCAGTACTTC. V and J are TRBV30 and TRBJ2-7; 8 bases fit TRBD1. V shed 0 bases and J 3 bases; nucleotides not matched to a gene: 7. This CDR3 region has 15 residues. Germline CDR1 is GTSNPN and CDR2 is SVGIG (reference sequence).

The V and J genes are TRBV28 and TRBJ2-5; 9 bases are a match to TRBD1. J gave up 4 bases and V 6 bases, and 12 bases lay outside the gene matches. The CDR3 totals 16 residues. Germline CDR1 and CDR2: MDHEN and SYDVKM. The CDR3 bases are TGTGCCAGCAGAGAGACCCCCGGGACAGGGAGAGAGACCCAGTACTTC. Protein sequence: CASRETPGTGRETQYF.

V gene TRBV25-1 combines with J gene TRBJ1-1; the D gene is possibly TRBD1 (5 bases). V shed 6 bases and J shed 3 bases, with 14 bases lying between them. CDR3 length equals 14 residues. Germline V CDR1 and CDR2: MGHDK, SYGVNS. The CDR3 bases are TGTGCCAGCAGCCCCTCAGGGAGGGACACTGAAGCTTTCTTT. Amino acid sequence: CASSPSGRDTEAFF.

This chain uses TRBV28 with TRBJ2-5, with TRBD1 matching over 9 bases. V dropped 6 bases and J dropped 5; count of bases not matched to a gene: 10. Germline V CDR1 and CDR2: MDHEN, SYDVKM. This CDR3 contains 15 residues. CDR3 DNA sequence: TGTGCCAGCAGCAGGCCCTACAGGGGGCAGGAGACCCAGTACTTC. Its translation is CASSRPYRGQETQYF.

The chain carries TRBV4-2 and TRBJ1-1, with TRBD1 as a possible D gene (6 bases). CDR1 and CDR2 (germline): LGHNA, YNFKEQ. Trimming took off 2 bases at V and 10 bases at J, with 23 bases between the two ends. The CDR3 totals 16 residues. CDR3 sequence: CASSQIFRDKVRVAFF. The CDR3 coding sequence is TGTGCCAGCAGCCAAATATTCCGGGACAAGGTGAGGGTAGCTTTCTTT.

V and J are TRBV5-4 and TRBJ2-1, with D tentatively TRBD2 (7 bases). The germline V and J ends were trimmed by 0 bases and 3 bases, with 13 bases remaining between them. The CDR3 length is 16 residues. Germline CDR1 is SGHNT and CDR2 is YYREEE (reference sequence). The CDR3 nucleotides read TGTGCCAGCAGCTTGGCCCGCGGGGGCGGCTACAATGAGCAGTTCTTC. This translates into CASSLARGGGYNEQFF.